This TCR beta chain originates from a study of cytomegalovirus exposure and HLA in healthy donors. Findings and caveats of the study: An assumption of roughly uniform sequencing depth across donors underlay the presence/absence analyses. The authors listed 150 to 200 TCR beta chains as cytomegalovirus-associated. When a later analysis was performed, an Asian-associated ancestry cluster reportedly had fewer N-insertions than the approximately 690-donor mean.

J lost 4 bases, V lost 3 bases, and 15 bases had no gene match. Germline assignment: CDR1 MNHNS and CDR2 SASEGT. This CDR3 is 18 amino acids long. On this clone: The antigen is not known.

Use of 60 Vbeta and 13 Jbeta primers characterized the PCR. TCRdb's table, derived via immunoSEQ multiplex PCR, lists solely in-frame clones and lacks some. The data contain 95,000 to 150,000 clones, around 68% of them singletons. The clonotype was recovered from a middle-aged man in good health and CMV-seropositive. The chain carries TRBV6-1 and TRBJ2-7, with 10 nucleotides matching TRBD2. The sequencing input was PBMCs. The CDR3 nucleotides are TGTGCCAGCAGTGATCCTGTATTCAGCGGGAGGGTTCTGTACGAGCAGTACTTC. Translation: CASSDPVFSGRVLYEQYF.